A single sample gave rise to the 11 T cell receptor beta chains below, sequenced in a study of T cell repertoires in cytomegalovirus infection. MiXCR, applied by TCRdb to the reads, yields one record per CDR3 protein. The data hold a few hundred thousand distinct CDR3 sequences, with 26% observed a single time. The sample taken for sequencing was PBMCs. These receptors all come from a human donor in good health (CMV status not recorded). Some clones in this sample may be carry-over from other donors' samples.

This clonotype has more than one count but fewer than ten. This chain links TRBV5-3 with TRBJ2-1; either TRBD1 or TRBD2 may supply D (7 bases each). TRBV5-3 is an ORF, and what it does is uncertain. This CDR3 spans 16 amino acids. V lost 8 bases and J lost 5, with 23 bases in between. CDR3 bases: TGTGCCAGCAGGGGGTGGGCGGCGGGAGCAGACAATGAGCAGTTCTTC. As protein: CASRGWAAGADNEQFF.

This clonotype has a count of ten or more. The CDR3 loop is CAISESSYEQYF. DNA of the CDR3: TGTGCCATCAGTGAGTCGTCCTACGAGCAGTACTTC. The rearrangement links TRBV10-3 to TRBJ2-7, with no clear D. V was pared by 0 bases and J by 1 base, with 1 base between. The CDR3 spans 12 residues. CDR1 is ENHRY and CDR2 is SYGVKD in the germline V gene.

This clonotype was seen more than once but under ten times. The chain uses TRBV28 and TRBJ2-5; TRBD1 matches 8 bases. V was pared by 3 bases and J by 0 bases, with 3 bases of the junction left unmatched. The CDR3 length is 15 residues. Germline V gene lookup returns CDR1 MDHEN and CDR2 SYDVKM. The CDR3 protein is CASSFPGGDQETQYF. Here the CDR3 DNA reads TGTGCCAGCAGTTTCCCAGGGGGCGACCAAGAGACCCAGTACTTC.

This clonotype has just a few counts. This chain joins TRBV12-3 or TRBV12-4 and TRBJ1-5, with D hard to call. V was trimmed by 1 base and J by 6 bases, leaving 7 bases between them. The CDR3 has 13 residues. As DNA, the CDR3 is TGTGCCAGCAGTTTAGGGTTGTTTCAGCCCCAGCATTTT. Encoded protein: CASSLGLFQPQHF.

This clonotype has ten or more counts. The rearrangement links TRBV7-2 to TRBJ2-3, with D tentatively TRBD2 (7 bases). The CDR3 sequence is 14 residues long. Germline V gene sequence: CDR1 SGHTA, CDR2 FQGNSA. V was trimmed by 8 bases and J by 4 bases, leaving 16 bases between them. The CDR3 DNA reads as TGTGCCAGCCGTGGGGGCGGGAGTGCAGATACGCAGTATTTT. This codes for CASRGGGSADTQYF.

This rearrangement joins TRBV6-2 or TRBV6-3 to TRBJ2-4; 10 nucleotides line up with TRBD2. This CDR3 has 18 amino acids. CDR1 and CDR2 from the germline V gene are MNHEY and SVGEGT. The trim removed 1 base at V and 3 bases at J, leaving 9 bases unmatched. In nucleotides, the CDR3 is TGTGCCAGCAGTTACTTGGCTAGCGGGAGTACGGTCAAAAACATTCAGTACTTC. Amino acids: CASSYLASGSTVKNIQYF.

The chain has TRBV6-6 and TRBJ2-1; D gene uncertain. Germline-derived CDR1 and CDR2 are MNHNY and SVGAGI (reference sequence). This CDR3 spans 16 amino acids. V was shortened by 0 bases and J by 9 bases, with 18 bases between the two germline ends. CDR3 in DNA: TGTGCCAGCAGTTACTCGGCCCTTTCGGCGAGCTCTGAGCAGTTCTTC. This sequence encodes CASSYSALSASSEQFF.

The chain combines TRBV5-1 with TRBJ2-2; TRBD1 agrees at 9 bases. CDR1 is SGHRS and CDR2 is YFSETQ in the germline V gene. V dropped 2 bases and J dropped 3; count of bases not matched to a gene: 2. The CDR3 loop spans 15 amino acids. The CDR3: CASSFGDRDTGELFF. The DNA of the CDR3 is TGCGCCAGCAGCTTCGGGGACAGGGACACCGGGGAGCTGTTTTTT. The full variable domain, rest sourced from reference TRBV5-1 and TRBJ2-2, is KAGVTQTPRYLIKTRGQQVTLSCSPISGHRSVSWYQQTPGQGLQFLFEYFSETQRNKGNFPGRFSGRQFSNSRSEMNVSTLELGDSALYLCASSFGDRDTGELFFGEGSRLTVL.

This clonotype was observed a few times. This chain uses TRBV20-1 with TRBJ1-4, with 7 positions matching TRBD1. Losses at the gene ends were 3 bases for V and 7 bases for J; bases not matched to a gene: 8. The CDR3 has 14 residues. Germline V gives CDR1 DFQATT, CDR2 SNEGSKA (reference sequence). For the CDR3, the DNA is TGCAGTGCTAGGGGGACAGAAGGGCGTGAAAAACTGTTTTTT. Amino acids: CSARGTEGREKLFF.

The V gene is TRBV7-9, the J gene TRBJ2-1; 9 bases fit TRBD2. J lost 6 bases, V lost 5 bases, and 14 bases had no gene match. Germline V gives CDR1 SEHNR, CDR2 FQNEAQ (reference sequence). This CDR3 has 17 amino acids. This chain's CDR3 is CASSPRGGGRAGNEQFF. DNA of the CDR3: TGTGCCAGCAGCCCCCGGGGGGGCGGGAGGGCCGGCAATGAGCAGTTCTTC.

This clonotype has only a few counts. The chain is built from TRBV6-2 or TRBV6-3 and TRBJ2-3; D perhaps matches TRBD1 (6 bases). Germline values: CDR1 MNHEY, CDR2 SVGEGT. The V end was cut by 4 bases, the J end by 6 bases, with 17 bases between. CDR3 size: 15 residues. CDR3 protein: CASSSTGTFGDTQYF. Here the CDR3 DNA reads TGTGCCAGCAGTTCCACAGGGACCTTTGGGGATACGCAGTATTTT.